This TCR beta chain was obtained from a study of T cells after yellow fever vaccination. One entry per CDR3 protein results from TCRdb running MiXCR on the 5' RACE reads. The sample yields roughly 120,000 distinct CDR3 sequences, more than 6% seen once. From germline, CDR1 is MNHEY and CDR2 SVGAGI. The CDR3 has 14 amino acids. V was shortened by 5 bases and J by 8 bases, with 18 bases between the two germline ends. This clonotype was detected ten times or more. The TCR sequence derives from a man between 18 and 29 years old who received the YFV17D yellow fever vaccine. The chain joins TRBV6-5 to TRBJ1-2, with D perhaps matching TRBD1 (5 bases). The source material was CD4+ T cells sorted from PBMCs, sampled around 10 days after the first yellow fever vaccination. CDR3 sequence: CASSPSQGGEGYTF. The CDR3, as DNA: TGTGCCAGCAGTCCGAGCCAGGGAGGAGAGGGCTACACCTTC.